This T cell receptor (beta chain) was observed in a study of T cells in Graves' hyperthyroidism and ophthalmopathy. Overall study results and limits: Stable hyperthyroidism was told apart from ophthalmopathy by a model built on 13 V-J features.

The CDR3 has 14 amino acids. Germline V gene lookup returns CDR1 MNHNS and CDR2 SASEGT. The germline V and J ends were trimmed by 5 bases and 1 base, with 8 bases remaining between them. Researchers took RNA transcripts and amplified the TCR beta CDR3 regions from them. HTBI primers were used for first-round RT-PCR of the TCR CDR3. TCRdb redid the calling of the multiplex PCR reads with MiXCR, one entry per CDR3 protein. The top ten hold roughly 6.2% of the sample, which has approximately 600,000 distinct CDR3 sequences, roughly 13% seen once. This clonotype was seen many times. Antigen unknown. Exclusion of patients followed from uncontrolled infection, other autoimmune disease, pregnancy or lactation. Any symptoms of ophthalmopathy came after the first hyperthyroidism diagnosis, from which the blood sample dates.

This sequence was found in a woman aged 25 to 39 with Graves' hyperthyroidism that later progressed to Graves' ophthalmopathy. The V and J genes are TRBV6-1 and TRBJ2-2; D unclear. What was sequenced was blood. CDR3 bases: TGTGCCAGCAGTCGGGCAGGGAACACCGGGGAGCTGTTTTTT. Amino acids: CASSRAGNTGELFF.